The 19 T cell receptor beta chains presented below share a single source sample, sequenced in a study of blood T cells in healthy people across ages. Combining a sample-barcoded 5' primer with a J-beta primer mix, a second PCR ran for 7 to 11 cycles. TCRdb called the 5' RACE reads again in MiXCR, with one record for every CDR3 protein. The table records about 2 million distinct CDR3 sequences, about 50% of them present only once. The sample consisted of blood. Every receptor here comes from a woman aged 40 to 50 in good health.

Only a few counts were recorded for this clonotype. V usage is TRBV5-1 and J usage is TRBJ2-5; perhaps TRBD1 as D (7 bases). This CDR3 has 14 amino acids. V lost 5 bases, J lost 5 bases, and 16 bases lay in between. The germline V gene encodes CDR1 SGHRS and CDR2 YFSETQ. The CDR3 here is CASSKEGAVETQYF. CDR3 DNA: TGCGCCAGCAGTAAGGAGGGGGCGGTGGAGACCCAGTACTTC.

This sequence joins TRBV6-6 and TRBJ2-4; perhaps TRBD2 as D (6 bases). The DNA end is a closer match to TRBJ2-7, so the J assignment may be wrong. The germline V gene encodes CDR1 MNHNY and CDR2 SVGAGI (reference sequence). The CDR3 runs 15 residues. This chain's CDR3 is CASSYRDGGSYEQYF. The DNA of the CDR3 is TGTGCCAGCAGTTACCGGGACGGGGGCTCCTACGAGCAGTACTTC.

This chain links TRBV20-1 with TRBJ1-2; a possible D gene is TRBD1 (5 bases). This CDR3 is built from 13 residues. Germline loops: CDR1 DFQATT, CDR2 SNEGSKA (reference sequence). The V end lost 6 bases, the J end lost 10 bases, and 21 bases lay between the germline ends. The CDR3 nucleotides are TGCAGTGCCACGACAGTCCCCAACTCTGTCTACACCTTC. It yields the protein CSATTVPNSVYTF.

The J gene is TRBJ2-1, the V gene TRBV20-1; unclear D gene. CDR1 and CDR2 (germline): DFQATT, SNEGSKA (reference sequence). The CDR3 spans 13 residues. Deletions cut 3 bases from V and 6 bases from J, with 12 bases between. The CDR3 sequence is CSARDLRGNEQFF. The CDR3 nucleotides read TGCAGTGCTAGGGACCTCCGTGGCAATGAGCAGTTCTTC.

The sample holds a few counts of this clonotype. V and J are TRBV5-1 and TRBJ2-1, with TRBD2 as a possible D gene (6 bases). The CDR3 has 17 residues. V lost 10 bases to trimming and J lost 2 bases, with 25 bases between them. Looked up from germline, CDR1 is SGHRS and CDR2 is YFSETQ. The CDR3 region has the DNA TGCGCCTCCCAGGTGGGAGGTCTAGGGAGAGCCTACAATGAGCAGTTCTTC. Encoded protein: CASQVGGLGRAYNEQFF.

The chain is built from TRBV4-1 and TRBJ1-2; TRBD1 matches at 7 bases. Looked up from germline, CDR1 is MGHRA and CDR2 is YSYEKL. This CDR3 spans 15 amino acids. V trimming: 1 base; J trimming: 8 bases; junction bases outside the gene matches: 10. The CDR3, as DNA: TGCGCCAGCAGCCAAGGGGCTACGACAGGGAGCGGCTACACCTTC. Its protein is CASSQGATTGSGYTF.

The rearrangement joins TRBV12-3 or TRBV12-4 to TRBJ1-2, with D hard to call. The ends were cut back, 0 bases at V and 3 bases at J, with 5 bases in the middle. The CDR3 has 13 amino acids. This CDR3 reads CASSLAGHYGYTF. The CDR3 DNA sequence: TGTGCCAGCAGTTTAGCAGGGCACTATGGCTACACCTTC.

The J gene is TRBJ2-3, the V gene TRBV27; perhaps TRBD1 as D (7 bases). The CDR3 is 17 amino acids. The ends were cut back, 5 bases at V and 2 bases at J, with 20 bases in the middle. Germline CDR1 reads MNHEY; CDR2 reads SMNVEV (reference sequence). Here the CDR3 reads CASSKRTGGWITDTQYF. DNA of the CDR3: TGTGCCAGCAGTAAAAGGACAGGAGGGTGGATCACAGATACGCAGTATTTT.

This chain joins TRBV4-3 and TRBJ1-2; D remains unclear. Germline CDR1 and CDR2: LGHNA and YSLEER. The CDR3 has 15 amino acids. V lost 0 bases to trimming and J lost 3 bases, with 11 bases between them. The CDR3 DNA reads TGCGCCAGCAGCCAAGATTCGGCCAGCCACTATGGCTACACCTTC. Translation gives CASSQDSASHYGYTF.

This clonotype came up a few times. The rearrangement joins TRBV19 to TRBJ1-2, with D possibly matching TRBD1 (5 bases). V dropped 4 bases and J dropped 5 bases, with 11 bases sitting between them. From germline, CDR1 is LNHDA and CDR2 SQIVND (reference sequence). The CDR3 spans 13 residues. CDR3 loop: CASSRPGRYGYTF. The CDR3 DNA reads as TGTGCCAGTAGTAGGCCGGGACGGTATGGCTACACCTTC. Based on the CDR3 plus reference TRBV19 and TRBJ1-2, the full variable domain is DGGITQSPKYLFRKEGQNVTLSCEQNLNHDAMYWYRQDPGQGLRLIYYSQIVNDFQKGDIAEGYSVSREKKESFPLTVTSAQKNPTAFYLCASSRPGRYGYTFGSGTRLTVV.

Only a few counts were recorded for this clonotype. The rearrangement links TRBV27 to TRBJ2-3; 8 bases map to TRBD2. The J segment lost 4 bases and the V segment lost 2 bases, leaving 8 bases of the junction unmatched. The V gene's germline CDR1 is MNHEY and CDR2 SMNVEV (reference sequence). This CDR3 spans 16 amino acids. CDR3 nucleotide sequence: TGTGCCAGCAGTTTAGCCCTCGGGGGGGCCCCAGATACGCAGTATTTT. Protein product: CASSLALGGAPDTQYF.

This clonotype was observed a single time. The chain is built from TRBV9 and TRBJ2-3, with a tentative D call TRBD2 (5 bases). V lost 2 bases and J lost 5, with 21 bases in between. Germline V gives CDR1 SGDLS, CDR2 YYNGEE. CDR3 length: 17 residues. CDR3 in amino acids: CASSVSQRTAYEDTQYF. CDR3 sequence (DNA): TGTGCCAGCAGCGTGTCGCAGCGGACCGCATATGAAGATACGCAGTATTTT.

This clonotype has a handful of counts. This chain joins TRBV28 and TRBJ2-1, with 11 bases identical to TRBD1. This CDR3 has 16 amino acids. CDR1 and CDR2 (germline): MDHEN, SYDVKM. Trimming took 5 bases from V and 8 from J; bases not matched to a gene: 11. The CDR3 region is CASSPLRDRGRDEQFF. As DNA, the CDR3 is TGTGCCAGCAGTCCTCTCCGGGACAGGGGGAGGGATGAGCAGTTCTTC. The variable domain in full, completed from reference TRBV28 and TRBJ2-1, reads DVKVTQSSRYLVKRTGEKVFLECVQDMDHENMFWYRQDPGLGLRLIYFSYDVKMKEKGDIPEGYSVSREKKERFSLILESASTNQTSMYLCASSPLRDRGRDEQFFGPGTRLTVL.

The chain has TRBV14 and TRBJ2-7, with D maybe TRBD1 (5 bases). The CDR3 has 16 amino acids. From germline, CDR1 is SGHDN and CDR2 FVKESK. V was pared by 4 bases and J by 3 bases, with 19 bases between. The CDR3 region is CASSPKGVPSFYEQYF. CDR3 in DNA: TGTGCCAGCAGCCCCAAAGGGGTCCCTAGTTTCTACGAGCAGTACTTC.

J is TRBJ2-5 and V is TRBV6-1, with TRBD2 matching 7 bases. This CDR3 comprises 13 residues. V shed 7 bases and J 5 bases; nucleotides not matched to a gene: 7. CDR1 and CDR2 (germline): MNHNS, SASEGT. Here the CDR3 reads CASTTSRGETQYF. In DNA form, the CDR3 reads TGTGCCAGCACGACTAGCCGGGGGGAGACCCAGTACTTC.

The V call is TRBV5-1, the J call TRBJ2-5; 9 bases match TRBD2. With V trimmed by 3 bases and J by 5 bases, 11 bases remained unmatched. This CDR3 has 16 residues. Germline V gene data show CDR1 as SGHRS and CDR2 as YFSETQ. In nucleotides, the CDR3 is TGCGCCAGCAGCTGGACGCCTAGCGGGGCAGGGGAGACCCAGTACTTC. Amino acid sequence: CASSWTPSGAGETQYF.

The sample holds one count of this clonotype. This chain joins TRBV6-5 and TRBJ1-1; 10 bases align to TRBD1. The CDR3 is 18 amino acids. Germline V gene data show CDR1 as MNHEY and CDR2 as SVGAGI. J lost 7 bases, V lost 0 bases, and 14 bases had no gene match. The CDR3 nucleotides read TGTGCCAGCAGTTACTCAAATCGTCCGGGACAGGGGTTTTATGAAGCTTTCTTT. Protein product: CASSYSNRPGQGFYEAFF.

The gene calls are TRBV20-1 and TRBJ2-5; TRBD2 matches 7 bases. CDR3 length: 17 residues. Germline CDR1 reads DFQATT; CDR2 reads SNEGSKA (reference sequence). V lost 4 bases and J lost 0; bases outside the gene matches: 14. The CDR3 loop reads CSATSPKRDRYQETQYF. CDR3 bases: TGCAGTGCTACCTCACCCAAGCGGGACCGATACCAAGAGACCCAGTACTTC.

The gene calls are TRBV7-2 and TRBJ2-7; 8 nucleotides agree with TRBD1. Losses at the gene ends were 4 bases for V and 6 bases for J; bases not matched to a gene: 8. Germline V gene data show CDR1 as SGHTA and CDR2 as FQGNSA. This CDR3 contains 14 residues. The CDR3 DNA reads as TGTGCCAGCAGCTCTACCGCCGACAGGGGCGAGCAGTACTTC. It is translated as CASSSTADRGEQYF.